These 21 T cell receptor beta chains were sequenced from one sample in a study of response to subunit inactivated influenza vaccine. TCRdb re-called the RT-PCR reads through MiXCR, storing one row per CDR3 protein. This table has around 480,000 distinct CDR3 sequences, approximately 15% appearing once. The specimen comprised CD4+ T cells sorted from PBMCs, sampled about 24 months after vaccination. All receptors come from a man between 50 and 75 years old who received an inactivated influenza vaccine.

The V and J genes are TRBV5-1 and TRBJ1-6; 7 bases are shared with TRBD1. From germline, CDR1 is SGHRS and CDR2 YFSETQ. The V segment lost 4 bases and the J segment 5 bases; nucleotides outside the gene matches: 6. The CDR3 sequence is 15 residues long. In DNA, the CDR3 is TGCGCCAGCAGCCCAGGGGGGACGGATAATTCACCCCTCCACTTT. It is translated as CASSPGGTDNSPLHF.

The chain is built from TRBV11-2 and TRBJ2-7; D is unresolved. CDR1 and CDR2 (germline): SGHAT, FQNNGV. V lost 5 bases, J lost 1 base, and 9 bases lay in between. This CDR3 spans 13 amino acids. CDR3 sequence reads: CASSTATSYEQYF. The CDR3 region has the DNA TGTGCCAGCAGCACAGCGACTTCCTACGAGCAGTACTTC.

V is TRBV11-2 and J is TRBJ2-5; 9 bases align to TRBD1. V lost 4 bases to trimming and J lost 2 bases; unmatched junction nucleotides: 5. Looked up from germline, CDR1 is SGHAT and CDR2 is FQNNGV. The CDR3 sequence is 15 residues long. CDR3: CASSSGQGIQETQYF. CDR3 nucleotides: TGTGCCAGCAGCTCTGGACAGGGGATACAAGAGACCCAGTACTTC.

This clonotype was picked up a small number of times. The CDR3 loop reads CSVDRIYNEQFF. The CDR3 bases are TGCAGCGTCGATCGGATCTACAATGAGCAGTTCTTC. This rearrangement joins TRBV29-1 to TRBJ2-1; no reliable D call. V shed 6 bases and J shed 3 bases, with 9 bases lying between them. The CDR3 loop spans 12 amino acids. Germline V CDR1 and CDR2: SQVTM, ANQGSEA.

J is TRBJ1-1 and V is TRBV29-1; D gene ambiguous. Germline assignment: CDR1 SQVTM and CDR2 ANQGSEA. The germline V and J ends were trimmed by 4 bases and 0 bases, with 9 bases remaining between them. The CDR3 loop spans 13 amino acids. CDR3 in amino acids: CSVAGSMNTEAFF. CDR3 nucleotide sequence: TGCAGCGTTGCTGGCAGCATGAACACTGAAGCTTTCTTT.

This clonotype has ten or more counts. The rearrangement joins TRBV20-1 to TRBJ1-5; D ambiguous. Trimming took 6 bases from V and 0 from J, leaving 12 bases between them. The CDR3 covers 14 residues. Germline V gene data show CDR1 as DFQATT and CDR2 as SNEGSKA (reference sequence). The CDR3 DNA is TGCAGTGCCGCGGACGGTAATAGCAATCAGCCCCAGCATTTT. Protein: CSAADGNSNQPQHF.

The J gene is TRBJ1-5, the V gene TRBV12-3 or TRBV12-4; TRBD1 matches at 10 bases. Losses at the gene ends were 5 bases for V and 4 bases for J; bases not matched to a gene: 8. CDR3 size: 16 residues. The DNA of the CDR3 is TGTGCCAGCAGTCCACCCCCGGGACAGGGGAATCAGCCCCAGCATTTT. Protein sequence: CASSPPPGQGNQPQHF.

This clonotype was seen ten or more times. The chain is built from TRBV20-1 and TRBJ2-7; D is undetermined. With 7 bases removed from V and 3 bases from J, the gap between germline ends came to 7 bases. Germline CDR1 is DFQATT and CDR2 is SNEGSKA (reference sequence). The CDR3 sequence is 10 residues long. In DNA form, the CDR3 reads TGCAGTGTTAGGGACTACGAGCAGTACTTC. Its protein is CSVRDYEQYF.

CDR3 loop: CAPLPDRGNHEQYF. The CDR3 DNA reads as TGCGCCCCCCTCCCGGACAGGGGCAACCACGAGCAGTACTTC. The J gene is TRBJ2-7, the V gene TRBV5-1; TRBD1 aligns across 9 bases. V was clipped by 10 bases and J by 5 bases; unmatched bases: 13. The CDR3 extends over 14 amino acids. Germline CDR1 reads SGHRS; CDR2 reads YFSETQ. Using reference TRBV5-1 and TRBJ2-7 for the parts outside the CDR3, the full variable domain is KAGVTQTPRYLIKTRGQQVTLSCSPISGHRSVSWYQQTPGQGLQFLFEYFSETQRNKGNFPGRFSGRQFSNSRSEMNVSTLELGDSALYLCAPLPDRGNHEQYFGPGTRLTVT.

The chain uses TRBV3-1 and TRBJ1-1; TRBD1 agrees at 7 bases. The CDR3 is 14 residues long. V was pared by 0 bases and J by 5 bases, with 3 bases of the junction left unmatched. The V gene's germline CDR1 is LGHDT and CDR2 YNNKEL (reference sequence). The CDR3 DNA reads as TGTGCCAGCAGCCAAGACAGGGGGTGGACTGAAGCTTTCTTT. Protein product: CASSQDRGWTEAFF.

This clonotype was counted between two and nine times. The rearrangement links TRBV20-1 to TRBJ2-7, with TRBD2 matching 8 bases. Germline assignment: CDR1 DFQATT and CDR2 SNEGSKA (reference sequence). V trimming: 6 bases; J trimming: 4 bases; junction bases outside the gene matches: 11. The CDR3 loop spans 14 amino acids. The CDR3 here is CSAKTSGGVYEQYF. The CDR3 region has the DNA TGCAGTGCAAAAACTAGCGGAGGGGTTTACGAGCAGTACTTC.

J is TRBJ2-1 and V is TRBV6-5; D may be TRBD1 (7 bases). Trimming took 2 bases from V and 5 from J, leaving 19 bases between them. In germline, CDR1 is MNHEY, CDR2 SVGAGI. This CDR3 is built from 17 residues. CDR3: CASSYKGSGGPHNEQFF. CDR3 coding DNA: TGTGCCAGCAGTTACAAAGGCTCAGGGGGGCCTCACAATGAGCAGTTCTTC.

The chain couples TRBV5-1 to TRBJ1-3, with D possibly matching TRBD1 (5 bases). This CDR3 is 14 amino acids long. V shed 2 bases and J shed 4 bases, with 10 bases lying between them. Germline V gene sequence: CDR1 SGHRS, CDR2 YFSETQ. The CDR3 nucleotides read TGCGCCAGCAGCTTTGACAGTACGGGAAACACCATATATTTT. It yields the protein CASSFDSTGNTIYF.

This clonotype has just a few counts. The chain recombines TRBV5-1 with TRBJ2-6, with 7 bases matching TRBD1. The V segment lost 3 bases and the J segment 1 base; nucleotides outside the gene matches: 4. Germline V gene data show CDR1 as SGHRS and CDR2 as YFSETQ. The CDR3 sequence is 16 residues long. The CDR3 DNA reads TGCGCCAGCAGCTGGGACAGAGGGTCTGGGGCCAACGTCCTGACTTTC. Protein: CASSWDRGSGANVLTF.

The J gene is TRBJ2-1, the V gene TRBV6-1, with D possibly being TRBD2 (6 bases). Germline V gene data show CDR1 as MNHNS and CDR2 as SASEGT. The CDR3 runs to 15 residues. V was clipped by 7 bases and J by 0 bases, with 13 bases between them. CDR3 region: CASKIRGSSYNEQFF. The DNA of the CDR3 is TGTGCCAGCAAGATCCGGGGGAGCTCCTACAATGAGCAGTTCTTC.

This chain connects TRBV20-1 to TRBJ1-4, with TRBD1 matching over 7 bases. CDR3 length: 13 amino acids. From germline, CDR1 is DFQATT and CDR2 SNEGSKA (reference sequence). Losses at the gene ends were 6 bases for V and 5 bases for J; bases not matched to a gene: 6. CDR3 coding DNA: TGCAGTGCCACCGGGACAGTCAATGAAAAACTGTTTTTT. Translating it yields CSATGTVNEKLFF.

The chain joins TRBV11-2 to TRBJ2-1; the D gene could be TRBD1 or TRBD2 (6 bases each). This CDR3 is built from 18 residues. Germline V gives CDR1 SGHAT, CDR2 FQNNGV. The V end lost 3 bases, the J end lost 3 bases, and 21 bases lay between the germline ends. CDR3 DNA sequence: TGTGCCAGCAGCTTGGGACAAACGCGGGAAATTCGCTACAATGAGCAGTTCTTC. It encodes CASSLGQTREIRYNEQFF. The full variable domain, rest sourced from reference TRBV11-2 and TRBJ2-1, is EAGVAQSPRYKIIEKRQSVAFWCNPISGHATLYWYQQILGQGPKLLIQFQNNGVVDDSQLPKDRFSAERLKGVDSTLKIQPAKLEDSAVYLCASSLGQTREIRYNEQFFGPGTRLTVL.

This clonotype came up a few times. The chain employs TRBV6-1 and TRBJ2-5; no clear D gene. Germline loops: CDR1 MNHNS, CDR2 SASEGT. Trimming took off 2 bases at V and 1 base at J, with 8 bases between the two ends. The CDR3 has 14 residues. The CDR3 reads CASSENNRQETQYF. In DNA form, the CDR3 reads TGTGCCAGCAGTGAAAATAATCGCCAAGAGACCCAGTACTTC.

This clonotype was detected a few times. The J gene is TRBJ2-7, the V gene TRBV5-6; D may be TRBD1 (6 bases). The CDR3 is made up of 17 amino acids. The germline gives CDR1 SGHDT, CDR2 YYEEEE. Trimming shortened V by 1 base and J by 3 bases, and 20 bases separated the two germline ends. The CDR3 loop is CASSLRTYRVAHYEQYF. CDR3 bases: TGTGCCAGCAGCTTGCGTACCTACAGGGTTGCCCACTACGAGCAGTACTTC.

There are many counts of this clonotype. CDR3 sequence: CASSLTGFNTEAFF. In nucleotides, the CDR3 is TGTGCCAGCAGCCTGACAGGGTTCAACACTGAAGCTTTCTTT. The chain recombines TRBV5-8 with TRBJ1-1; 7 nucleotides line up with TRBD1. This CDR3 comprises 14 residues. Trimming cost V 4 bases and J 2 bases; bases outside gene matches: 5. Germline V gene sequence: CDR1 SGHTS, CDR2 YDEGEE.

The chain employs TRBV9 and TRBJ1-5; 7 positions agree with TRBD1. The V segment lost 2 bases and the J segment 5 bases; nucleotides outside the gene matches: 4. Germline lookup yields CDR1 SGDLS and CDR2 YYNGEE. The CDR3 has 14 residues. The CDR3 DNA reads TGTGCCAGCAGCGTTGGACAGGCGGATCAGCCCCAGCATTTT. This translates into CASSVGQADQPQHF.